This T cell receptor beta chain appears in the sequencing data of a study of T cells after yellow fever vaccination (dated by TCRdb to the late 2010s). About the study as a whole: The SMART-Seq v4 Ultra Low Input RNA kit was used to prepare libraries from fractions with low cell numbers. To follow T-cell clones before and after primary and booster YFV17D yellow fever vaccination, bulk TCR alpha and beta repertoires were sequenced over time. Blood was collected at multiple timepoints before and after primary and secondary immunization, and bulk PBMC replicates and cell subsets were isolated. Two healthy male donors, one aged 18 to 30 and one aged 30 to 40 years, made up the cohort.

To note about this clonotype: It has no known antigen specificity. Per-base quality was not reported, and no clone a single base away is much larger than it.

Synthesis of TCR cDNA relied on 5'RACE template switching, a step that introduced a universal primer site along with unique molecular identifiers. cDNA synthesis was primed from both the TCR alpha and TCR beta constant segments. Library amplification used two PCR steps, and the second PCR step added sample barcodes and sequencing adapters. Sequencing of the libraries was done on either Illumina HiSeq 2500 (2x100 bp) or NovaSeq (2x150 bp). On the authors' methods: Reads were demultiplexed and collapsed into UMI consensus sequences with MIGEC, and V(D)J alignment was performed with MiXCR. Vaccine-responding clonotypes were identified with edgeR using replicate PBMC samples, with FDR below 0.01 and a log2 fold change above 5 up to day 15 being required. Each bulk clonotype received a CD4 or CD8 identity based on whether the sequenced CD4 or CD8 repertoire contained that clonotype at higher abundance. The public reads were run again by TCRdb, first through fastp at Q25 and then through MiXCR, and only productive beta chains were kept. Rows matching on CDR3 protein sequence are summarized as one entry with the most common DNA and genes. TCRdb, not the original authors, processed these V and J calls. Recorded for this sample are some 670,000 distinct CDR3 sequences; 10% to 15% of them occurred a single time. Just under 15% of the sample goes to the ten largest clones.

Results the study describes overall, beyond this receptor: The study included only two donors, which limits how far the findings can be generalized. After the booster, most clones that had expanded after primary vaccination were detected again (about 95% of CD4 and around nine tenths of CD8), suggesting broad maintenance of memory. FACS-sorted repertoires could contain abundant contaminating clonotypes from the bulk population, so computational filtering was required. Compared with the primary T-cell response, the secondary T-cell response was weaker but faster, peaking on day 5 rather than day 15. A small fraction of clonotypes appeared in both the CD4 and CD8 compartments, likely as a result of convergent recombination.

The sample's treatment or condition, from its label and the paper: live attenuated yellow fever vaccine strain. At every blood-draw timepoint, two biological replicates of bulk PBMCs were collected. A standard Ficoll-Paque protocol was used to isolate PBMCs from peripheral blood. TriZol was used to extract RNA from bulk PBMCs, CD4 and CD8 fractions, and dextramer-positive and dextramer-negative fractions. The CDR3 sequence holds 16 residues, the cysteine and phenylalanine included. The kept DNA is CDR3 alone, 48 bases in frame from the first base. At the junction V is shortened by 5 bases and J by 9 bases, with 23 bases in between. Per the germline V gene (reference sequence), SEHNR is the CDR1 and FQNEAQ is the CDR2.

The chain uses TRBV7-9 and TRBJ2-4, with TRBD2 tentatively as D gene (6 bases match). The sequence was obtained from a young man who received the YFV17D yellow fever vaccine. The input for sequencing was PBMCs, taken on the day of the yellow fever booster vaccination. DNA sequence: TGTGCCAGCAGCCCATCATACGGGAGTAGCCAAAGCATTCAGTACTTC. It codes for CASSPSYGSSQSIQYF. Extended through the reference TRBV7-9 and TRBJ2-4 proteins, this CDR3 yields the full variable domain: DTGVSQNPRHKITKRGQNVTFRCDPISEHNRLYWYRQTLGQGPEFLTYFQNEAQLEKSRLLSDRFSAERPKGSFSTLEIQRTEQGDSAMYLCASSPSYGSSQSIQYFGAGTRLSVL.